This is a list of T cell receptor beta chains from one sample in a study of T cell responses to AZD1222 COVID-19 vaccine. Sequenced by immunoSEQ multiplex PCR; TCRdb stores in-frame clones only, minus some. The repertoire holds 250,000 to 300,000 clones, with 90% to 95% as singletons. The sample in question was peripheral blood, obtained 28 days after the second AZD1222 dose. The origin of the receptors is an adult who received the AZD1222 COVID-19 vaccine. Both conserved end residues are part of each CDR3. Each record gives: clone size, V gene, D gene, J gene, CDR3 protein, CDR3 DNA. A D gene is named only where the DNA matches it firmly. A clone size is listed for some rows: how often the clone was seen (once, few, many), or a class if it is expanded.

.	TRBV7-6	.	TRBJ2-1	CASSLGGISYNEQFF	TGTGCCAGCAGCTTAGGGGGAATCTCCTACAATGAGCAGTTCTTC
.	TRBV6-2/TRBV6-3	.	TRBJ2-2	CASSYLDTGELFF	TGTGCCAGCAGTTATCTTGACACCGGGGAGCTGTTTTTT
.	TRBV28	.	TRBJ1-3	CASSLRLSSSGNTIYF	TGTGCCAGCAGTTTAAGGCTATCATCCTCTGGAAACACCATATATTTT
.	TRBV28	.	TRBJ1-2	CASRKQAVANYGYTF	TGTGCCAGCAGGAAACAGGCAGTAGCTAACTATGGCTACACCTTC
.	TRBV4-3	.	TRBJ2-2	CASSQDWNMNTGELFF	TGCGCCAGCAGCCAAGATTGGAACATGAACACCGGGGAGCTGTTTTTT
few	TRBV21-1	.	TRBJ1-2	CGNQFRAGYGYTF	TGTGGCAACCAATTTCGGGCTGGCTATGGCTACACCTTC
.	TRBV7-8	.	TRBJ2-3	CASSFSLTDTQYF	TGTGCCAGCAGCTTTAGCCTCACAGATACGCAGTATTTT
.	TRBV6-1	TRBD2	TRBJ2-1	CASSDVRTSGNNEQFF	TGTGCCAGCAGTGACGTAAGGACTAGCGGTAACAATGAGCAGTTCTTC
.	TRBV7-2	TRBD1	TRBJ1-2	CASSNRDRAFNYGYTF	TGTGCCAGCAGCAACCGGGACAGGGCTTTTAACTATGGCTACACCTTC
.	TRBV20-1	.	TRBJ1-5	CSASDRILPNQPQHF	TGCAGTGCTAGTGACAGAATTTTGCCCAATCAGCCCCAGCATTTT
.	TRBV12-3/TRBV12-4	.	TRBJ2-2	CASSPFKTGELFF	TGTGCCAGCAGCCCTTTTAAGACCGGGGAGCTGTTTTTT
many	TRBV7-9	TRBD2	TRBJ2-1	CASSLKGVSGGWYEQFF	TGTGCCAGCAGCTTAAAAGGGGTTAGCGGGGGGTGGTATGAGCAGTTCTTC
once	TRBV10-3	.	TRBJ1-5	CATTQGLGSNQPQHF	TGTGCCACAACACAGGGCCTGGGTAGCAATCAGCCCCAGCATTTT
.	TRBV6-6	.	TRBJ1-2	CASRPQGPYYGYTF	TGTGCCAGCAGGCCACAGGGCCCATACTATGGCTACACCTTC
once	TRBV19	TRBD1	TRBJ2-1	CASSIARGQEFF	TGTGCCAGTAGTATAGCCCGGGGACAGGAGTTCTTC
.	TRBV29-1	.	TRBJ1-2	CSAASSFDGYTF	TGCAGCGCTGCCTCAAGCTTCGATGGCTACACCTTC
.	TRBV19	TRBD1	TRBJ2-7	CASSIGPGQPGEQYF	TGTGCCAGTAGTATAGGCCCGGGACAGCCGGGGGAGCAGTACTTC
once	TRBV5-1	.	TRBJ1-5	CASSFEGLEPQHF	TGCGCCAGCAGCTTCGAGGGCTTGGAGCCCCAGCATTTT
.	TRBV18	.	TRBJ2-7	CASSPNVYEQYF	TGTGCCAGCTCACCGAATGTATACGAGCAGTACTTC
.	TRBV5-1	.	TRBJ2-7	CASSPWTRSDEQYF	TGCGCCAGCAGCCCATGGACAAGATCGGACGAGCAGTACTTC
.	TRBV19	.	TRBJ2-3	CASSNRPSTADTQYF	TGTGCCAGTTCCAATCGCCCGTCTACAGCAGATACGCAGTATTTT
.	TRBV19	.	TRBJ1-5	CASSINNPRSNQPQHF	TGTGCCAGTAGTATTAATAACCCTCGGAGCAATCAGCCCCAGCATTTT
few	TRBV2	TRBD1	TRBJ2-1	CASKGTGNYNEQFF	TGTGCCAGCAAAGGGACAGGGAATTACAATGAGCAGTTCTTC
.	TRBV27	TRBD1	TRBJ1-2	CASWTRDRDGYTF	TGTGCCAGCTGGACCCGGGACAGGGATGGCTACACCTTC
.	TRBV2	.	TRBJ2-5	CASRLQGGGETQYF	TGTGCCAGCAGACTCCAGGGGGGGGGTGAGACCCAGTACTTC
.	TRBV2	.	TRBJ1-5	CASSQQGTNQPQHF	TGTGCCAGCAGCCAACAGGGCACCAATCAGCCCCAGCATTTT
.	TRBV5-1	TRBD1	TRBJ2-7	CASSLTPDRGSYEQYF	TGCGCCAGCAGCTTGACCCCCGACAGGGGTTCTTACGAGCAGTACTTC
.	TRBV6-2/TRBV6-3	.	TRBJ2-1	CASSYVGGNEQFF	TGTGCCAGCAGTTATGTGGGGGGTAATGAGCAGTTCTTC
once	TRBV25-1	TRBD1	TRBJ2-7	CASSDPDRVPYEQYF	TGTGCCAGCAGTGACCCGGACAGGGTGCCCTACGAGCAGTACTTC
.	TRBV19	.	TRBJ2-3	CASSNPGPALGTDTQYF	TGTGCCAGTAGTAACCCGGGACCGGCGTTGGGCACAGATACGCAGTATTTT
.	TRBV2	TRBD1	TRBJ1-1	CASSPRQGASGTEAFF	TGTGCCAGCAGTCCCCGACAGGGGGCATCGGGCACTGAAGCTTTCTTT
.	TRBV3-1/TRBV3-2	.	TRBJ1-3	CASSQAPQGGNTIYF	TGTGCCAGCAGCCAAGCGCCTCAGGGTGGAAACACCATATATTTT
.	TRBV6-5	.	TRBJ1-1	CASSRTGPNTEAFF	TGTGCCAGCAGTCGAACAGGGCCGAACACTGAAGCTTTCTTT
.	TRBV19	TRBD1	TRBJ1-2	CASNPGTGGYGYTF	TGTGCCAGTAACCCCGGGACAGGGGGATATGGCTACACCTTC
.	TRBV19	.	TRBJ1-5	CASSLRGIGVHDQPQHF	TGTGCCAGTAGTCTCAGAGGAATAGGAGTTCACGATCAGCCCCAGCATTTT
.	TRBV30	.	TRBJ2-7	CAWTLGGHPYEQYF	TGTGCCTGGACCCTAGGGGGACACCCCTACGAGCAGTACTTC